A single T cell receptor (beta chain) is shown here with its context. TCRdb keeps only in-frame clones here, not all; method: immunoSEQ multiplex PCR. Of tens of thousands of clones in the sample, approximately 79% were seen once. These data belong to a study of blood T cell repertoires in COVID-19. The specimen sequenced was peripheral blood. The sequence was obtained from a human donor in a cohort sampled during active COVID-19.

CDR3 DNA: TGTGCCAGTAGTACTAGCGGGACCTTTCAAGAGACCCAGTACTTC. Protein product: CASSTSGTFQETQYF. This chain connects TRBV19 to TRBJ2-5; 9 bases map to TRBD2. This CDR3 has 15 residues. The V gene's germline CDR1 is LNHDA and CDR2 SQIVND (reference sequence). V shed 4 bases and J 2 bases; nucleotides not matched to a gene: 5.